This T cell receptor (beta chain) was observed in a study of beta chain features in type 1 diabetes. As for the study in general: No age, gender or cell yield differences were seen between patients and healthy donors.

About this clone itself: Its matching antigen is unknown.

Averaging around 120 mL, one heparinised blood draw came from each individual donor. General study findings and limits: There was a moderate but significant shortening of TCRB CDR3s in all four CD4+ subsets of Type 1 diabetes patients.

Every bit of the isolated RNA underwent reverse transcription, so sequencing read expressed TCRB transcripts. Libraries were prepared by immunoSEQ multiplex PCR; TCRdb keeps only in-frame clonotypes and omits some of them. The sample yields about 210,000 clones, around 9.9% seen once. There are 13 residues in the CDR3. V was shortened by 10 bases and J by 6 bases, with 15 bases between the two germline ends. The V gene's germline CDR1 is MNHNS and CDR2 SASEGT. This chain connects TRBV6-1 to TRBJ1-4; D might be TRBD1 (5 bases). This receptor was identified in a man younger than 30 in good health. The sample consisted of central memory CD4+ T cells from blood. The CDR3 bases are TGTGCCACCTCCGTACAGGCTTATGAAAAACTGTTTTTT. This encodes CATSVQAYEKLFF.